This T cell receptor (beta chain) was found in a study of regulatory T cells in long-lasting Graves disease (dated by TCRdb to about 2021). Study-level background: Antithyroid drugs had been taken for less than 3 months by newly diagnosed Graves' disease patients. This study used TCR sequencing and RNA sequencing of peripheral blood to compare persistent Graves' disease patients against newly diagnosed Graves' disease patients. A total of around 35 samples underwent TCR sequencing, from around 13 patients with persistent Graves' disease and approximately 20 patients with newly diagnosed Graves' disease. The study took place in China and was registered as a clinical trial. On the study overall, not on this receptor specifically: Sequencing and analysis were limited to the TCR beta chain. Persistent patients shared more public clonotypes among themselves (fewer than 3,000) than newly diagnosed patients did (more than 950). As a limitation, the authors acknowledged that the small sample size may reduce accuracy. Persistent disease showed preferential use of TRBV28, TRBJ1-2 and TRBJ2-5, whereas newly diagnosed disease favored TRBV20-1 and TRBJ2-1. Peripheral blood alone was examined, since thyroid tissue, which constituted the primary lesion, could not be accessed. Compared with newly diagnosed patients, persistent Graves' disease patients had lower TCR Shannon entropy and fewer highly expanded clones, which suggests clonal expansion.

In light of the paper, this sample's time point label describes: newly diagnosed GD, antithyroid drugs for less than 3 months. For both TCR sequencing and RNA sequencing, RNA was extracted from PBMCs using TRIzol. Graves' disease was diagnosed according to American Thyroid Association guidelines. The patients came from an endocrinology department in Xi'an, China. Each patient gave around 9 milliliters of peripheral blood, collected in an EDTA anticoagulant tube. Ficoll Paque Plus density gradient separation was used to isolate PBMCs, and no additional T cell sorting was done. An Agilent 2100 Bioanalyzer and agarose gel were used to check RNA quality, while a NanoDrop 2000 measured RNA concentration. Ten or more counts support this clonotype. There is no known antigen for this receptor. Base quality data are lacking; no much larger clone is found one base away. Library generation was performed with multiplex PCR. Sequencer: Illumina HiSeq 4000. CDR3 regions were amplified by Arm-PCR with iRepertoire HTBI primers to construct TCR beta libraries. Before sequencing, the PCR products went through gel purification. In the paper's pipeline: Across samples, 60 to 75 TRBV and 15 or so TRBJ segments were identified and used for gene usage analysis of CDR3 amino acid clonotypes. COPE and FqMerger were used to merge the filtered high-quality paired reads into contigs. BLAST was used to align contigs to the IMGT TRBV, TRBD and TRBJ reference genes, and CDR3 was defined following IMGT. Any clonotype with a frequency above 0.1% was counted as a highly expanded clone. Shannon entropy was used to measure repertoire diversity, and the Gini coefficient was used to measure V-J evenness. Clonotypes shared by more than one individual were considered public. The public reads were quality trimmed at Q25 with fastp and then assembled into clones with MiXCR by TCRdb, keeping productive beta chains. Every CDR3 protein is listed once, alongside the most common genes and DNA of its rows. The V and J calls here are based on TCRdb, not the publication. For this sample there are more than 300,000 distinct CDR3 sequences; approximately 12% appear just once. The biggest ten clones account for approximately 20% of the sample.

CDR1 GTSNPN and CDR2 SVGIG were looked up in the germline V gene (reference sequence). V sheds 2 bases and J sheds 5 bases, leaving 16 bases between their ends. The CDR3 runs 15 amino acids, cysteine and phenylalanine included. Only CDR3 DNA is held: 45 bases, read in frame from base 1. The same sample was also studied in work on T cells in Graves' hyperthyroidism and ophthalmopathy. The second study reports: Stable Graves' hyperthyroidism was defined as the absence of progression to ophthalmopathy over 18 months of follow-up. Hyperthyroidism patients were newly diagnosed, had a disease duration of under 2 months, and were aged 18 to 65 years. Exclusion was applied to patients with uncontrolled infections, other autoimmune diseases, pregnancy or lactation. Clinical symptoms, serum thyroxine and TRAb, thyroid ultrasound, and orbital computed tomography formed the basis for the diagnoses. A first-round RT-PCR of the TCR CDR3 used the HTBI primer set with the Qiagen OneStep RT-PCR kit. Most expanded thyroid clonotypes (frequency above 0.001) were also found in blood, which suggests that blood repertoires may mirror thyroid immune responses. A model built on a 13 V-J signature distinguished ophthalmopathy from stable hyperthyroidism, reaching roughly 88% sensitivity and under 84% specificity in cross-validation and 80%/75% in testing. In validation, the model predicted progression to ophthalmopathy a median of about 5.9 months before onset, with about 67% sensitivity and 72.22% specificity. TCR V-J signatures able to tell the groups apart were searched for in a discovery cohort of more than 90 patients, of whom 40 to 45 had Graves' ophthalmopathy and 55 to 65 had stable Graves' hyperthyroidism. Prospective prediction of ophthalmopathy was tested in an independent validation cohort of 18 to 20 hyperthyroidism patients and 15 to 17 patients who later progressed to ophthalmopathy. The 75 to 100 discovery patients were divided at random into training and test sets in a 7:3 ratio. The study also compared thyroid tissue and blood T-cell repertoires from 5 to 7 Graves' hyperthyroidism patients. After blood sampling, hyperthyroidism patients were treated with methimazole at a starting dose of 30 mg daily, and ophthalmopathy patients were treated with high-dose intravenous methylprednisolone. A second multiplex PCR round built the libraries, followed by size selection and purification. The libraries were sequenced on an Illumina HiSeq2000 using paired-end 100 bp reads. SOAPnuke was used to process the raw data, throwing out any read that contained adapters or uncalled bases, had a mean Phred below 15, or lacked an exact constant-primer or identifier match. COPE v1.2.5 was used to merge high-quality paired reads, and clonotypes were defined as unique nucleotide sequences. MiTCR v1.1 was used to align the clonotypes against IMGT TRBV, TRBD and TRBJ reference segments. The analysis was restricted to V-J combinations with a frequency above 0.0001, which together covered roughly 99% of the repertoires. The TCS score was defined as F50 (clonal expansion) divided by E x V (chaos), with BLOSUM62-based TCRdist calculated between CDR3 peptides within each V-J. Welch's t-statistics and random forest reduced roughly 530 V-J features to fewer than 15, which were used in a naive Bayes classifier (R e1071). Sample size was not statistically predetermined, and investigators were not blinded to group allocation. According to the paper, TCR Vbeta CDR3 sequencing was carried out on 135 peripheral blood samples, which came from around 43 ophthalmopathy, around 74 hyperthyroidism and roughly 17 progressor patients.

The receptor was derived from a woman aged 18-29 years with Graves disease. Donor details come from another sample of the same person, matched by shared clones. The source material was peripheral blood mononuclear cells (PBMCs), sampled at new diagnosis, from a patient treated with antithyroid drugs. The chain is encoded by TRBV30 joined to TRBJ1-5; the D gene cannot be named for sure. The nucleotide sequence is TGTGCCTGGAGTTTAACACTCGGCGGGGATCAGCCCCAGCATTTT. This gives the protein CAWSLTLGGDQPQHF.